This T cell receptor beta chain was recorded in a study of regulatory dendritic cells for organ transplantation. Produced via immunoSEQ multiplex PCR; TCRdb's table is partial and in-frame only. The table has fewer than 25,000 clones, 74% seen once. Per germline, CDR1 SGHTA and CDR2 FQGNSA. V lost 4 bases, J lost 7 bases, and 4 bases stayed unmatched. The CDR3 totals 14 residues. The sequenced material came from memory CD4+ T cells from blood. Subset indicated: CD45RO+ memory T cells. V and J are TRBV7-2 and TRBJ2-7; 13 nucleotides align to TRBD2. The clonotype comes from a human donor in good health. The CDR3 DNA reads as TGTGCCAGCAGCTCGGGACTAGCGGGGCAGGAGCAGTACTTC. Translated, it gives CASSSGLAGQEQYF. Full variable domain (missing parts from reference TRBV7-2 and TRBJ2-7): GAGVSQSPSNKVTEKGKDVELRCDPISGHTALYWYRQSLGQGLEFLIYFQGNSAPDKSGLPSDRFSAERTGGSVSTLTIQRTQQEDSAVYLCASSSGLAGQEQYFGPGTRLTVT.